This TCR beta chain is drawn from a study of shared clonotypes between healthy human individuals. Study overall: Serving as donors were a couple of women and three men, whose ages spanned 18 to 49.

Libraries were prepared by immunoSEQ multiplex PCR; TCRdb keeps only in-frame clonotypes and omits some of them. The sample lists about 600,000 clones; just under 97% were seen once. General study points: Compared with memory subsets, naive subsets generally had larger estimated richness. When naive CD4 clonotypes were compared across a few donors, around 5% were shared.

It was CD45RO-negative cells, positively selected for CCR7, that made up naive CD8 cells, with terminally differentiated effector memory CD45RA+ cells excluded. Caucasian adults living in Nashville, Tennessee, provided all samples. On this clone itself: As yet, its antigen is unknown.

Per the germline V gene, CDR1 is MNHNS and CDR2 is SASEGT. The CDR3 loop spans 11 amino acids. Trimming left V 11 bases short and J 7 bases short, with 14 bases between. The sample comprised naive CD8+ T cells sorted from blood. The V call is TRBV6-1, the J call TRBJ1-2; the D is unclear. The clonotype comes from a woman in her twenties or thirties in good health. Here the CDR3 reads CAARSGSGYTF. Here the CDR3 DNA reads TGTGCCGCTCGGAGTGGGTCTGGCTACACCTTC.